This TCR beta chain was retrieved from a study of T cells in Graves' hyperthyroidism and ophthalmopathy. RNA transcripts served as the template for amplifying TCR beta CDR3 regions. HTBI primers drove first-round RT-PCR of the TCR CDR3. A single record per CDR3 protein comes from TCRdb applying MiXCR to the multiplex PCR reads. The sample lists approximately 400,000 distinct CDR3 sequences; about 14% were seen once. This clonotype was observed a few times. CDR3 length equals 21 residues. With V trimmed by 4 bases and J by 7 bases, 28 bases remained unmatched. Germline V gene data show CDR1 as SGHKS and CDR2 as YYEKEE (reference sequence).

The clonotype comes from a woman aged 25 to 39 with Graves' ophthalmopathy. The specimen sequenced was blood. The J gene is TRBJ2-1, the V gene TRBV5-5; 8 bases match TRBD1. In DNA form, the CDR3 reads TGTGCCAGCAGCGTGGGGCCATTTGGGCCTCAGGGGGCTAAGATTAGAAATGAGCAGTTCTTC. This gives the protein CASSVGPFGPQGAKIRNEQFF. Based on the CDR3 plus reference TRBV5-5 and TRBJ2-1, the full variable domain is DAGVTQSPTHLIKTRGQQVTLRCSPISGHKSVSWYQQVLGQGPQFIFQYYEKEERGRGNFPDRFSARQFPNYSSELNVNALLLGDSALYLCASSVGPFGPQGAKIRNEQFFGPGTRLTVL.